This T cell receptor (beta chain) was documented in a study of T cells after yellow fever vaccination. Study-wide background: CD3, CD45RA, CCR7 and CD95 guided sorting of the EM, EMRA, CM and Tscm memory subsets.

This clonotype is medium-sized. Template switching by 5'RACE produced TCR cDNA, adding a universal primer site and UMIs. TCRdb redid the calling of the 5' RACE reads with MiXCR, one entry per CDR3 protein. This table holds approximately 4,300 distinct CDR3 sequences, about 4% found once. The germline V gene encodes CDR1 MDHEN and CDR2 SYDVKM. Trimming took off 1 base at V and 2 bases at J, with 9 bases between the two ends. This CDR3 spans 15 amino acids. Study results and caveats: A weaker but faster secondary response was observed, peaking on day 5 versus 15. Abundant bulk-population clonotypes could contaminate the FACS-sorted repertoires.

The rearrangement uses TRBV28 and TRBJ2-1, with a tentative D call TRBD1 (5 bases). The receptor comes from a man aged 25 to 40 who received the YFV17D yellow fever vaccine. This specimen was PBMCs, either bulk or a sorted T-cell subset (CD4+, CD8+, memory, or dextramer-sorted; not recorded which), taken 15 days after the yellow fever booster vaccination. DNA for the CDR3: TGTGCCAGCAGTTTATCCCCAGGGACCTACAATGAGCAGTTCTTC. This sequence encodes CASSLSPGTYNEQFF.